A single sample gave rise to the 22 T cell receptor beta chains below, sequenced in a study of shared clonotypes between healthy human individuals. The data were produced by immunoSEQ multiplex PCR, yet TCRdb's version contains in-frame clones alone and is incomplete. In the table there are around 2,100,000 clones, 85% to 95% of which are singletons. CD8 cells classed as naive were CD45RO-negative and positively selected for CCR7, excluding terminally differentiated effector memory CD45RA+ cells. Material: naive CD8+ T cells sorted from blood. The receptors were sampled from a man aged 18 to 29 in good health.

The chain carries TRBV5-6 and TRBJ2-7, with D perhaps TRBD1 (6 bases). The CDR3 is made up of 14 amino acids. V shed 2 bases and J shed 0 bases, with 9 bases lying between them. Germline values: CDR1 SGHDT, CDR2 YYEEEE. The CDR3 reads CASSFRGNSYEQYF. In DNA form, the CDR3 reads TGTGCCAGCAGCTTTAGGGGGAACTCCTACGAGCAGTACTTC.

The chain's CDR3 is CASTFRVGGPQYF. The CDR3 DNA sequence: TGCGCCAGCACCTTCCGAGTTGGAGGGCCCCAGTACTTC. V and J are TRBV5-1 and TRBJ2-5, with D possibly matching TRBD2 (6 bases). This CDR3 has 13 amino acids. V lost 6 bases and J 9 bases, leaving 18 bases between the germline ends. The germline gives CDR1 SGHRS, CDR2 YFSETQ.

The chain is built from TRBV6-5 and TRBJ2-1, with D possibly TRBD2 on 5 matching bases. The V and J ends lost 6 bases and 6 bases respectively, with 15 bases between them. The CDR3 is 14 amino acids. Germline lookup yields CDR1 MNHEY and CDR2 SVGAGI. CDR3 nucleotides: TGTGCCAGCAGCCCCACTGGGGAGTCCAATGAGCAGTTCTTC. Protein: CASSPTGESNEQFF.

A single count supports this clone. The chain links TRBV5-4 to TRBJ1-1; the D gene is possibly TRBD1 (5 bases). The germline V gene encodes CDR1 SGHNT and CDR2 YYREEE (reference sequence). The CDR3 extends over 13 amino acids. The V and J ends lost 7 bases and 4 bases respectively, with 14 bases between them. The chain's CDR3 is CASVQDEGTEAFF. CDR3 nucleotide sequence: TGTGCCAGCGTACAGGATGAGGGCACTGAAGCTTTCTTT.

This clone occurred once. The DNA for the CDR3 is TGTGCCAGCAGTTACTCACCAGGGCATGGCTACACCTTC. The encoded protein is CASSYSPGHGYTF. V is TRBV6-5 and J is TRBJ1-2, with D perhaps matching TRBD1 (5 bases). The CDR3 has 13 amino acids. The germline V and J ends were trimmed by 0 bases and 6 bases, with 8 bases remaining between them. The germline V gene encodes CDR1 MNHEY and CDR2 SVGAGI.

A single count supports this clone. This rearrangement joins TRBV5-1 to TRBJ2-6; the match to TRBD1 covers 7 bases. CDR1 is SGHRS, CDR2 YFSETQ, per germline. J lost 0 bases, V lost 5 bases, and 5 bases had no gene match. The CDR3 extends over 16 amino acids. The CDR3 loop is CASSEGQFSGANVLTF. The CDR3 DNA follows: TGCGCCAGCAGTGAGGGACAGTTCTCTGGGGCCAACGTCCTGACTTTC.

This clone was counted between two and nine times. This same CDR3 is encoded by further DNA sequences in the sample. This chain joins TRBV27 and TRBJ1-1, with unresolved D. The CDR3 runs 14 residues. Looked up from germline, CDR1 is MNHEY and CDR2 is SMNVEV (reference sequence). V gave up 1 base and J gave up 1 base, with 7 bases separating them. The DNA for the CDR3 is TGTGCCAGCAGTTTATTGGCGGGGAACACTGAAGCTTTCTTT. Translated: CASSLLAGNTEAFF.

The chain carries TRBV7-9 and TRBJ1-1, with D hard to call. Trimming removed 5 bases at V and 5 bases at J, with 21 bases between. CDR1 is SEHNR, CDR2 FQNEAQ, per germline (reference sequence). The CDR3 has 16 amino acids. CDR3 sequence reads: CASSLPATELRTEAFF. CDR3 bases: TGTGCCAGCAGCCTACCGGCCACAGAGCTGAGGACTGAAGCTTTCTTT.

Written as DNA, the CDR3 is TGTGCCAGCTCACCAGGAAGCGCTGAAGCTTTCTTT. This encodes CASSPGSAEAFF. This rearrangement joins TRBV18 to TRBJ1-1; the D is unclear. This CDR3 region has 12 residues. Germline values: CDR1 KGHSH, CDR2 LQKENI. The V end lost 2 bases, the J end lost 6 bases, and 7 bases lay between the germline ends.

This clone was found once. A read error may produce the germline difference seen at one junction end. The V call is TRBV10-2, the J call TRBJ2-7; D possibly corresponds to TRBD2 (7 bases). Germline loops: CDR1 WSHSY, CDR2 SAAADI. This CDR3 has 13 residues. CDR3 amino acids: CASSEGRGGHPSF. The CDR3 coding sequence is TGCGCCAGCAGTGAGGGAAGGGGGGGCCATCCCTCCTTC.

The DNA for the CDR3 is TGTGCCAGCAGTACAAACAGGGAGGCCCACTCCTACGAGCAGTACTTC. Amino acids: CASSTNREAHSYEQYF. V usage is TRBV28 and J usage is TRBJ2-7; D is perhaps TRBD1 or TRBD2 (6 bases each). Germline CDR1 is MDHEN and CDR2 is SYDVKM. The CDR3 totals 16 residues. The germline V and J ends were trimmed by 5 bases and 0 bases, with 17 bases remaining between them.

V usage is TRBV11-2 and J usage is TRBJ2-1; TRBD2 aligns across 10 bases. There are 17 residues in the CDR3. V shed 4 bases and J 4 bases; nucleotides not matched to a gene: 10. Germline V CDR1 and CDR2: SGHAT, FQNNGV. In DNA form, the CDR3 reads TGTGCCAGCAGCTCCGAGGGGGGACTAGCGATATACAATGAGCAGTTCTTC. It codes for CASSSEGGLAIYNEQFF.

The chain couples TRBV5-8 to TRBJ1-2, with TRBD1 matching 9 bases. V was clipped by 4 bases and J by 7 bases; unmatched bases: 8. This CDR3 comprises 14 residues. Germline CDR1 reads SGHTS; CDR2 reads YDEGEE. The CDR3 region is CASSGEQGAFGYTF. The CDR3 region has the DNA TGTGCCAGCAGCGGAGAACAGGGGGCATTTGGCTACACCTTC.

The chain has TRBV6-5 and TRBJ2-1; D unclear. V dropped 3 bases and J dropped 5 bases, with 11 bases sitting between them. Germline CDR1 and CDR2: MNHEY and SVGAGI. This CDR3 has 14 residues. CDR3 residues: CASSYYGGHNEQFF. In DNA, the CDR3 is TGTGCCAGCAGTTATTACGGCGGTCACAATGAGCAGTTCTTC.

The chain has TRBV29-1 and TRBJ2-7; D possibly corresponds to TRBD2 (5 bases). This CDR3 spans 11 amino acids. Trimming left V 7 bases short and J 2 bases short, with 9 bases between. Germline V gives CDR1 SQVTM, CDR2 ANQGSEA. Here the CDR3 DNA reads TGCAGCGCCGAGGGTACCTACGAGCAGTACTTC. The encoded protein is CSAEGTYEQYF.

This clone was seen once. The chain combines TRBV9 with TRBJ1-1; tentatively, D is TRBD1 (5 bases). The germline gives CDR1 SGDLS, CDR2 YYNGEE. The germline V and J ends were trimmed by 1 base and 5 bases, with 21 bases remaining between them. CDR3 length equals 17 residues. The CDR3 coding sequence is TGTGCCAGCAGCGTAAAAAAAGGAGTGGGGGGGAGTACTGAAGCTTTCTTT. Its protein is CASSVKKGVGGSTEAFF.

As for this clone: The sample holds other DNA sequences that translate to the same CDR3. V gene TRBV6-5 combines with J gene TRBJ1-1; D is ambiguous. V shed 0 bases and J shed 2 bases, with 4 bases lying between them. Germline V gene sequence: CDR1 MNHEY, CDR2 SVGAGI. CDR3 length equals 13 residues. CDR3 protein: CASSYSVNTEAFF. The CDR3 bases are TGTGCCAGCAGTTACTCGGTCAACACTGAAGCTTTCTTT.

The rearrangement uses TRBV5-1 and TRBJ2-5; either TRBD1 or TRBD2 may fit D (5 bases each). The CDR3 has 15 amino acids. The germline V gene has CDR1 SGHRS and CDR2 YFSETQ. The V and J ends lost 1 base and 2 bases respectively, with 12 bases between them. CDR3 protein: CASSLTSGQQETQYF. The CDR3 DNA reads TGCGCCAGCAGCTTGACATCGGGGCAACAAGAGACCCAGTACTTC.

This clone is a singleton in its sample. The V gene is TRBV7-8, the J gene TRBJ2-1; 14 positions match TRBD2. The CDR3 is 19 residues long. Germline V gives CDR1 SGHVS, CDR2 FQNEAQ. V lost 3 bases, J lost 7 bases, and 14 bases stayed unmatched. CDR3 region: CASSLALAGTSGSYNEQFF. In DNA form, the CDR3 reads TGTGCCAGCAGCTTGGCGTTGGCTGGGACTAGCGGGAGTTATAATGAGCAGTTCTTC.

V and J are TRBV6-5 and TRBJ1-1; D is undetermined. The V and J ends lost 2 bases and 3 bases respectively, with 16 bases between them. The CDR3 runs to 16 residues. Germline V gene sequence: CDR1 MNHEY, CDR2 SVGAGI. CDR3 sequence: CASSYVFVARDTEAFF. DNA of the CDR3: TGTGCCAGCAGTTACGTCTTTGTCGCTAGGGACACTGAAGCTTTCTTT.

The J gene is TRBJ2-1, the V gene TRBV11-2, with TRBD2 matching 10 bases. J gave up 7 bases and V 3 bases, and 9 bases lay outside the gene matches. The germline V gene encodes CDR1 SGHAT and CDR2 FQNNGV. The CDR3 has 16 amino acids. The CDR3 region has the DNA TGTGCCAGCAGCTTGAGCGGGGGGGCCTTTAATAATGAGCAGTTCTTC. Its protein is CASSLSGGAFNNEQFF.

The chain has TRBV6-1 and TRBJ2-3; TRBD2 matches at 8 bases. The CDR3 loop spans 13 amino acids. Looked up from germline, CDR1 is MNHNS and CDR2 is SASEGT. V gave up 2 bases and J gave up 5 bases; unmatched junction bases: 0. The CDR3 DNA reads as TGTGCCAGCAGTGAACTAGCGGGAGATACGCAGTATTTT. Protein sequence: CASSELAGDTQYF.